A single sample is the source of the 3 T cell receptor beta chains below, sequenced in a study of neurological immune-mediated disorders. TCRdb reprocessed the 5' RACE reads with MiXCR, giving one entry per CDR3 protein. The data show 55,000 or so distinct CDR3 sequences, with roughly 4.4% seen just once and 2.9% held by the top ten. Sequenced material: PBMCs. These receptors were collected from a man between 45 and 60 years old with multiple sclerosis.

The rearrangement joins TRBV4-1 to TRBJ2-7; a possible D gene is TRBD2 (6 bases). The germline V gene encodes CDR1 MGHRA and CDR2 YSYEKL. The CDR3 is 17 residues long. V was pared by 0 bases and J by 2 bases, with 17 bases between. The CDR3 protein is CASSQDGSGLGAYEQYF. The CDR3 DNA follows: TGCGCCAGCAGCCAAGATGGCTCGGGACTCGGGGCCTACGAGCAGTACTTC.

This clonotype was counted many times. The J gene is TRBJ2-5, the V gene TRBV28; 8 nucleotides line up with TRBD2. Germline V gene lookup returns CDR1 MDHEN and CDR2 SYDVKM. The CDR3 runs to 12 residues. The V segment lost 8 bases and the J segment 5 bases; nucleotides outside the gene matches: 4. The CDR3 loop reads CASRRGAETQYF. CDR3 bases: TGTGCCAGCCGGCGGGGGGCCGAGACCCAGTACTTC.

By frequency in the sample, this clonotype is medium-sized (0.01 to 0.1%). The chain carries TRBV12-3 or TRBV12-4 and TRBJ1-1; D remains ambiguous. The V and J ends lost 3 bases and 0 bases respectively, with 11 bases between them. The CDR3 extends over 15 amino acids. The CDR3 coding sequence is TGTGCCAGCAGTTTTAGGAGGGAGATGAACACTGAAGCTTTCTTT. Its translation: CASSFRREMNTEAFF.